This record looks at one T cell receptor (beta chain) sequence and its context. This sample was taken from a study of blood T cell repertoires in COVID-19. Study information: PBMCs, B-cell-depleted T cells, or T cells were the source of the cDNA or gDNA that made up the material.

This CDR3 spans 16 amino acids. Per germline, CDR1 LNHDA and CDR2 SQIVND (reference sequence). With 5 bases clipped from V and 4 bases from J, the junction kept 9 bases outside the gene matches. Cohorts were assigned according to the clinical history that participants reported. In the 2 weeks before study entry, exposed participants met a COVID-19 case, which was PCR-confirmed or clinician-diagnosed. The data were produced by immunoSEQ multiplex PCR, yet TCRdb's version contains in-frame clones alone and is incomplete. The table includes 200,000 to 300,000 clones, around 82% detected once. The chain carries TRBV19 and TRBJ2-2; 8 nucleotides match TRBD2. This clonotype was obtained from a woman in her thirties or forties who had been exposed to COVID-19. Sequencing was performed on PBMCs or T cells enriched from blood (not recorded which). DNA of the CDR3: TGTGCCAGTAGTCGCCCAGCGGGGGCTCGCACCGGGGAGCTGTTTTTT. This gives the protein CASSRPAGARTGELFF.